This T cell receptor beta chain was documented in a study of PD-L1 blockade in urothelial cancer. Across the whole study: Male patients with bladder-origin urothelial cancer numbered about nine tenths of the roughly 29. Study patients had been treated with 0 to 3 previous chemotherapy regimens.

Data came from immunoSEQ multiplex PCR; TCRdb stores just in-frame clones and leaves some out. The table includes around 130,000 clones, around 85% detected once. The germline V gene has CDR1 SGHTA and CDR2 FQGNSA. The CDR3 sequence is 16 residues long. V lost 0 bases to trimming and J lost 7 bases, with 13 bases between them. This clone was seen more than once but under ten times. Time point denoted: pretreatment peripheral blood. Sample: PBMCs, taken around atezolizumab (anti-PD-L1) treatment. This clonotype originated in a man aged 50-60 years with urothelial cancer. V is TRBV7-2 and J is TRBJ1-6; D possibly corresponds to TRBD1 (5 bases). CDR3 coding DNA: TGTGCCAGCAGCTTAGCCCAGGGTTTTGGGAATTCACCCCTCCACTTT. This gives the protein CASSLAQGFGNSPLHF.